This TCR beta chain was found in a study of shared clonotypes between healthy human individuals. Study-level points and caveats: A handful of donors shared 4.5% to 6.5% of their naive CD4 clonotypes. Rarefaction indicated that sorted-subset sequencing remained incomplete although depth was large. It was expected that sequencing depth would affect clonotype sharing among donors. When compared with the clonotypes that were shared by all four sorted-subset donors, the non-shared clonotypes turned out to have lower generation probabilities.

Sequencing was performed with immunoSEQ multiplex PCR; in TCRdb, only in-frame clones are kept and a portion is missing. The sample contains around 700,000 clones, approximately 74% of which appear only once. This clone was counted a single time. Antigen: not known. The CDR3 spans 14 residues. Germline values: CDR1 MNHNY, CDR2 SVGAGI (reference sequence). V lost 8 bases to trimming and J lost 4 bases, with 16 bases between them. J is TRBJ2-3 and V is TRBV6-6; D remains ambiguous. The TCR originated in a woman aged 30 to 39 in good health. The source material was memory CD4+ T cells sorted from blood. The subset was: CD45RA-negative fraction. CDR3 sequence (DNA): TGTGCCAGCTCCCCGAACAGTTCTGCAGATACGCAGTATTTT. Protein sequence: CASSPNSSADTQYF.